This TCR beta chain appears in the sequencing data of a study of cytomegalovirus exposure and HLA in healthy donors. Study details: Genetic ancestry analysis placed approximately 79% of the approximately 400 donors that were genotyped in the Caucasian-associated cluster.

Regarding this clone: The target antigen is unknown.

The PCR had 60 Vbeta and 13 Jbeta primers. Measured with immunoSEQ multiplex PCR; TCRdb has only the in-frame clones, and not every one. The sample's table shows some 130,000 clones. Germline CDR1 MDHEN, CDR2 SYDVKM. The CDR3 runs to 14 residues. V was clipped by 5 bases and J by 4 bases, with 14 bases between them. Study findings and constraints: Accurate HLA-A and HLA-B prediction from TCR beta sequences was reported for most subjects. Rare TCR sequences dominated, though some public TCRs recurred in many donors.

The source of this sequence is a man aged 18 to 35 in good health and CMV-seronegative. Material for sequencing was PBMCs. The V gene is TRBV28, the J gene TRBJ1-2; tentative D call: TRBD1 (5 bases). The CDR3 reads CASSGAGHTYGYTF. CDR3 nucleotides: TGTGCCAGCAGTGGGGCGGGGCACACCTATGGCTACACCTTC.